A single sample is the source of the 19 T cell receptor beta chains below, sequenced in a study of shared clonotypes between healthy human individuals. The repertoire was sequenced with immunoSEQ multiplex PCR; TCRdb's copy has only in-frame clones and lacks some. This table has 950,000 to 1,300,000 clones, about 75% appearing once. Source material: memory CD4+ T cells sorted from blood. Subset of the sample: CD45RA-negative fraction. Receptor source: a man aged 18 to 35 in good health.

This chain uses TRBV5-4 with TRBJ2-7; 8 nucleotides match TRBD1. The germline gives CDR1 SGHNT, CDR2 YYREEE (reference sequence). This CDR3 contains 16 residues. The V segment lost 4 bases and the J segment 4 bases; nucleotides outside the gene matches: 13. The CDR3 nucleotides read TGTGCCAGCAGCACGGACAGGGCCCTGTTGGGATACGAGCAGTACTTC. This codes for CASSTDRALLGYEQYF.

The chain links TRBV5-5 to TRBJ1-2; D not resolved. The CDR3 has 13 residues. Trimming shortened V by 1 base and J by 14 bases, and 18 bases separated the two germline ends. Germline V gives CDR1 SGHKS, CDR2 YYEKEE (reference sequence). The CDR3 DNA sequence: TGTGCCAGCAGCTTGTGGACGGCCTTCGCGTTAACCTTC. As protein: CASSLWTAFALTF.

The chain has TRBV15 and TRBJ1-6; the match to TRBD1 covers 9 bases. Germline CDR1 and CDR2: LNHNV and YYDKDF (reference sequence). This CDR3 is built from 15 residues. V shed 7 bases and J 10 bases; nucleotides not matched to a gene: 11. CDR3 protein: CATTDRDRVYSPLHF. The CDR3 nucleotides read TGTGCCACCACCGACCGGGACAGGGTTTACTCACCCCTCCACTTT. Complete variable domain (other parts from reference TRBV15 and TRBJ1-6): DAMVIQNPRYQVTQFGKPVTLSCSQTLNHNVMYWYQQKSSQAPKLLFHYYDKDFNNEADTPDNFQSRRPNTSFCFLDIRSPGLGDTAMYLCATTDRDRVYSPLHFGNGTRLTVT.

The chain uses TRBV2 and TRBJ2-2; TRBD2 aligns across 11 bases. Per the germline V gene, CDR1 is SNHLY and CDR2 is FYNNEI. The trim removed 6 bases at V and 3 bases at J, leaving 6 bases unmatched. The CDR3 is 16 amino acids. CDR3 sequence (DNA): TGTGCCAGCAGCGATAGCGGGAGGGCCGACACCGGGGAGCTGTTTTTT. It translates to CASSDSGRADTGELFF.

This chain joins TRBV6-1 and TRBJ1-6; D is possibly TRBD1 (5 bases). V lost 5 bases to trimming and J lost 10 bases, with 18 bases between them. The CDR3 is made up of 15 amino acids. From germline, CDR1 is MNHNS and CDR2 SASEGT. The CDR3 region is CASSTGTAEGSPLHF. The CDR3 nucleotides read TGTGCCAGCAGTACTGGCACGGCGGAGGGGTCACCCCTCCACTTT.

J is TRBJ2-1 and V is TRBV5-4; D remains unclear. Germline V gives CDR1 SGHNT, CDR2 YYREEE (reference sequence). V lost 0 bases to trimming and J lost 2 bases, with 3 bases between them. The CDR3 extends over 13 amino acids. CDR3 region: CASSLVPYNEQFF. The DNA for the CDR3 is TGTGCCAGCAGCTTGGTCCCCTACAATGAGCAGTTCTTC.

The chain uses TRBV27 and TRBJ2-3; 14 bases agree with TRBD2. This CDR3 has 19 residues. J lost 0 bases, V lost 3 bases, and 8 bases had no gene match. Germline V lookup: CDR1 MNHEY, CDR2 SMNVEV (reference sequence). The CDR3 sequence: CASSFLGLAGAGSTDTQYF. The CDR3 DNA sequence: TGTGCCAGCAGTTTCCTGGGACTAGCGGGAGCGGGGAGCACAGATACGCAGTATTTT.

This chain uses TRBV30 with TRBJ2-3; 7 bases agree with TRBD2. V was pared by 2 bases and J by 0 bases, with 5 bases of the junction left unmatched. Germline CDR1 reads GTSNPN; CDR2 reads SVGIG (reference sequence). The CDR3 spans 15 residues. Written as DNA, the CDR3 is TGTGCCTGGAGTAAGTGGGGAGGGAGCACAGATACGCAGTATTTT. This codes for CAWSKWGGSTDTQYF. The whole variable domain, filled in from reference TRBV30 and TRBJ2-3, reads SQTIHQWPATLVQPVGSPLSLECTVEGTSNPNLYWYRQAAGRGLQLLFYSVGIGQISSEVPQNLSASRPQDRQFILSSKKLLLSDSGFYLCAWSKWGGSTDTQYFGPGTRLTVL.

The genes are TRBV19 and TRBJ1-5, with 8 positions matching TRBD1. V gave up 7 bases and J gave up 0 bases; unmatched junction bases: 17. CDR3 length equals 19 residues. The germline gives CDR1 LNHDA, CDR2 SQIVND (reference sequence). The CDR3 spells CASTDRGPGQVYSNQPQHF. The CDR3 nucleotides read TGTGCCAGTACCGACCGCGGTCCGGGACAGGTCTATAGCAATCAGCCCCAGCATTTT.

This clone was seen ten or more times. The same CDR3 is also encoded by other DNA sequences in this sample. J is TRBJ1-2 and V is TRBV6-5; 10 bases are a match to TRBD1. V lost 2 bases to trimming and J lost 4 bases; unmatched junction nucleotides: 7. The CDR3 is 16 amino acids. Germline CDR1 MNHEY, CDR2 SVGAGI. The CDR3 nucleotides read TGTGCCAGCAGTTACACCCGGACAGGGGGTGGCTATGGCTACACCTTC. Its protein is CASSYTRTGGGYGYTF.

The J gene is TRBJ2-1, the V gene TRBV11-2; 8 bases are shared with TRBD2. This CDR3 contains 17 residues. The germline gives CDR1 SGHAT, CDR2 FQNNGV. Unmatched junction bases numbered 14, after V lost 2 bases and J lost 8 bases. The CDR3 sequence: CASSLREVAGMLDEQFF. CDR3 sequence (DNA): TGTGCCAGCAGCTTAAGGGAGGTAGCGGGAATGCTGGATGAGCAGTTCTTC. Combining the CDR3 with reference TRBV11-2 and TRBJ2-1 gives the whole variable domain EAGVAQSPRYKIIEKRQSVAFWCNPISGHATLYWYQQILGQGPKLLIQFQNNGVVDDSQLPKDRFSAERLKGVDSTLKIQPAKLEDSAVYLCASSLREVAGMLDEQFFGPGTRLTVL.

The chain uses TRBV4-1 and TRBJ2-3; the D is unclear. CDR3 length: 16 residues. From germline, CDR1 is MGHRA and CDR2 YSYEKL. Trimming removed 2 bases at V and 1 base at J, with 13 bases between. This CDR3 is CASSQWGTLGTDTQYF. CDR3 DNA: TGCGCCAGCAGCCAATGGGGAACGTTGGGCACAGATACGCAGTATTTT.

This clone has a single count. The same CDR3 is also encoded by other DNA sequences in this sample. The rearrangement links TRBV5-1 to TRBJ2-2, with 7 bases lining up with TRBD1. The germline V gene encodes CDR1 SGHRS and CDR2 YFSETQ. The trim removed 5 bases at V and 0 bases at J, leaving 7 bases unmatched. The CDR3 extends over 16 amino acids. As DNA, the CDR3 is TGCGCCAGCAGTAGTACCGGGACAGCGAACACCGGGGAGCTGTTTTTT. The encoded protein is CASSSTGTANTGELFF.

This clone has at least ten counts. Distinct nucleotide sequences in the sample also encode this CDR3. The rearrangement joins TRBV11-2 to TRBJ1-2; D is ambiguous. Germline CDR1 and CDR2: SGHAT and FQNNGV. CDR3 size: 12 residues. Trimming removed 0 bases from V and 6 bases from J, with 5 bases in between. The DNA for the CDR3 is TGTGCCAGCAGCTTAGATAGGGATGGCTACACCTTC. It codes for CASSLDRDGYTF.

This clone was observed a handful of times. This rearrangement joins TRBV14 to TRBJ1-6; 9 bases map to TRBD1. Germline CDR1 reads SGHDN; CDR2 reads FVKESK. This CDR3 region has 18 residues. V lost 1 base, J lost 3 bases, and 7 bases stayed unmatched. The CDR3 spells CASSQGPGQGLYNSPLHF. CDR3 nucleotide sequence: TGTGCCAGCAGCCAAGGGCCGGGACAGGGACTCTATAATTCACCCCTCCACTTT.

The chain has TRBV5-8 and TRBJ1-3; no firm D call. V shed 2 bases and J shed 0 bases, with 18 bases lying between them. CDR1 and CDR2 (germline): SGHTS, YDEGEE. The CDR3 has 18 residues. CDR3 sequence reads: CASSFYPGPSPSGNTIYF. The DNA of the CDR3 is TGTGCCAGCAGCTTCTATCCCGGGCCCTCTCCCTCTGGAAACACCATATATTTT.

The CDR3 here is CASSSIYDWGKPYEQYF. Written as DNA, the CDR3 is TGCGCCAGCAGCTCTATTTACGACTGGGGGAAACCGTACGAGCAGTACTTC. This chain links TRBV5-1 with TRBJ2-7; D possibly matches TRBD1 or TRBD2 (5 bases each). The CDR3 consists of 17 residues. CDR1 SGHRS and CDR2 YFSETQ come from the germline V gene. V was shortened by 3 bases and J by 4 bases, with 23 bases between the two germline ends.

The CDR3 DNA follows: TGTGCCAGCAGCCAAACCGGGACGGTCCAAACCGGGGAGCTGTTTTTT. It translates to CASSQTGTVQTGELFF. The chain recombines TRBV7-9 with TRBJ2-2; either TRBD1 or TRBD2 may supply D (5 bases each). V was shortened by 5 bases and J by 5 bases, with 18 bases between the two germline ends. This CDR3 has 16 residues. Germline values: CDR1 SEHNR, CDR2 FQNEAQ (reference sequence). The complete variable domain, with remaining parts taken from reference TRBV7-9 and TRBJ2-2, reads DTGVSQNPRHKITKRGQNVTFRCDPISEHNRLYWYRQTLGQGPEFLTYFQNEAQLEKSRLLSDRFSAERPKGSFSTLEIQRTEQGDSAMYLCASSQTGTVQTGELFFGEGSRLTVL.

A single count supports this clone. The chain combines TRBV6-6 with TRBJ2-5; perhaps D is TRBD1 or TRBD2 (5 bases each). The CDR3 loop spans 14 amino acids. Trimming removed 7 bases from V and 2 bases from J, with 14 bases in between. CDR1 is MNHNY, CDR2 SVGAGI, per germline (reference sequence). The CDR3 reads CASKGRVFQETQYF. The DNA for the CDR3 is TGTGCCAGCAAGGGACGGGTCTTTCAAGAGACCCAGTACTTC.